The entry below describes one T cell receptor beta chain. Regarding time point: after dendritic cell vaccination, including at tumor progression/relapse. Fresh-frozen tumor tissue and more than two years of survival data were available for all. No glioblastoma patient carried an isocitrate dehydrogenase mutation. TCRdb's table, derived via immunoSEQ multiplex PCR, lists solely in-frame clones and lacks some. The repertoire has around 90,000 clones, 75% to 85% of them found once; the top ten carry roughly 2%. Trimming cost V 3 bases and J 5 bases; bases outside gene matches: 5. This CDR3 comprises 15 residues. Germline assignment: CDR1 SGHNT and CDR2 YYREEE (reference sequence). This sample stems from a study of glioma-infiltrating T cells after dendritic cell vaccination. Study context: Patients received three intradermal dendritic cell vaccine injections at biweekly intervals.

This chain joins TRBV5-4 and TRBJ2-2; 9 nucleotides align to TRBD1. This clonotype was sampled from a human donor with glioblastoma. Sequences were derived from blood, sampled after dendritic cell vaccination. The DNA of the CDR3 is TGTGCCAGCAGCTGGGGGACAGGGAGGACCGGGGAGCTGTTTTTT. The encoded protein is CASSWGTGRTGELFF.